This T cell receptor (beta chain) was observed in a study of T cell responses to AZD1222 COVID-19 vaccine. Germline assignment: CDR1 WNHNN and CDR2 SYGVQD (reference sequence). The CDR3 loop spans 16 amino acids. V shed 8 bases, J shed 2 bases, and the junction held 9 bases outside the gene matches. Sequencing used immunoSEQ multiplex PCR; TCRdb keeps in-frame clones, though not all of them. This table has over 150,000 clones, over 75% appearing once. This TCR was sampled from an adult in good health. This chain connects TRBV10-1 to TRBJ1-2; 12 nucleotides agree with TRBD1. The source material was peripheral blood, sampled on day 0 of AZD1222 vaccination. The CDR3 bases are TGCGCCAGCTCGGGACAGGGGGCGGTAGGAAACTATGGCTACACCTTC. Its translation is CASSGQGAVGNYGYTF.